This TCR beta chain was sequenced during a study of cytomegalovirus exposure and HLA in healthy donors. Study information: HLA-typed donors were the source of 83 million or so unique TCRs, which an early data release held.

Vbeta (60) and Jbeta (13) primers were used in the PCR. TCRdb keeps only in-frame clones here, not all; method: immunoSEQ multiplex PCR. The sample shows over 120,000 clones, roughly 79% of them seen only once. The germline V gene encodes CDR1 MNHEY and CDR2 SMNVEV (reference sequence). The CDR3 has 14 residues. V dropped 6 bases and J dropped 2; count of bases not matched to a gene: 7. This receptor was taken from a man aged 30 to 39 in good health and CMV-seropositive. The source material was PBMCs. The rearrangement uses TRBV27 and TRBJ2-7; 7 bases align to TRBD1. The CDR3 reads CASSPTGFAYEQYF. The DNA for the CDR3 is TGTGCCAGCAGCCCGACAGGGTTCGCCTACGAGCAGTACTTC.